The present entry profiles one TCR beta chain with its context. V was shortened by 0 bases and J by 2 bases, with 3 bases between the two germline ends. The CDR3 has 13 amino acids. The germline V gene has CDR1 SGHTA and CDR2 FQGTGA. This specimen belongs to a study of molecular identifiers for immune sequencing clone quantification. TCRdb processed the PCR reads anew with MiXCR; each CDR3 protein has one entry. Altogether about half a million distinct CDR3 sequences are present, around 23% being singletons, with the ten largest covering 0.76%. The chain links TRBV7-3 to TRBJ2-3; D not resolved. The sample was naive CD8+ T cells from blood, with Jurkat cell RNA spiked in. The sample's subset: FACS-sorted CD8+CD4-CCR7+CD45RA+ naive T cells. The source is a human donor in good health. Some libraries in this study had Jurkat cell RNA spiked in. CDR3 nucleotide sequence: TGTGCCAGCAGCTTAACGATCACAGATACGCAGTATTTT. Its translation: CASSLTITDTQYF.